The 26 T cell receptor beta chains below were found in one sample sequenced in a study of T cells after posttransplantation cyclophosphamide. The repertoire was sequenced with immunoSEQ multiplex PCR; TCRdb's copy has only in-frame clones and lacks some. The top ten hold 0.25% of the sample, which has 9,500 to 10,000 clones, nearly 98% seen once. Cells defined as naive were viable CD3+CD4+ or CD3+CD8+ and CCR7+CD45RA+CD45RO-CD95-CD27+CD28+. The sequenced sample was naive CD4+ T cells sorted from PBMCs. These TCRs come from a woman between 55 and 75 years old in good health, CMV-negative, and a related stem cell transplant donor.

As DNA, the CDR3 is TGTGCCAGCACTCCTAGCGGGAGGGTGCTTGATACGCAGTATTTT. Translation: CASTPSGRVLDTQYF. This chain connects TRBV27 to TRBJ2-3; TRBD2 agrees at 12 bases. V was pared by 7 bases and J by 6 bases, with 8 bases of the junction left unmatched. CDR1 MNHEY and CDR2 SMNVEV come from the germline V gene (reference sequence). The CDR3 consists of 15 residues.

This chain connects TRBV6-5 to TRBJ2-5; the match to TRBD1 covers 10 bases. J gave up 2 bases and V 4 bases, and 7 bases lay outside the gene matches. This CDR3 region has 16 residues. Germline CDR1 is MNHEY and CDR2 is SVGAGI. The CDR3 nucleotides read TGTGCCAGCAGTTCCACCGACAGGGGGCGGCAAGAGACCCAGTACTTC. This translates into CASSSTDRGRQETQYF.

The chain uses TRBV5-4 and TRBJ2-1; no firm D call. CDR1 and CDR2 from the germline V gene are SGHNT and YYREEE (reference sequence). The CDR3 runs to 14 residues. V dropped 1 base and J dropped 3 bases, with 8 bases sitting between them. The CDR3 protein is CASSLYYNYNEQFF. The CDR3 coding sequence is TGTGCCAGCAGCTTGTACTACAACTACAATGAGCAGTTCTTC.

This CDR3 is CASSPTSVPYEQYV. The CDR3 DNA sequence: TGTGCCAGCAGTCCGACTAGCGTGCCCTACGAGCAGTACGTC. J is TRBJ2-7 and V is TRBV28, with 8 bases lining up with TRBD2. The CDR3 extends over 14 amino acids. With V trimmed by 5 bases and J by 2 bases, 5 bases remained unmatched. Per the germline V gene, CDR1 is MDHEN and CDR2 is SYDVKM.

The rearrangement joins TRBV21-1 to TRBJ2-5; no DNA check was done on the table's D call, TRBD2. TRBV21-1 is described as a pseudogene. The CDR3 totals 17 residues. The DNA of the CDR3 is TGTGCCAGCACCCCCCGTCTAGCGGGAGGGCCTGAGGAGACCCAGTACTTC. It is translated as CASTPRLAGGPEETQYF.

This rearrangement joins TRBV7-3 to TRBJ2-3; TRBD2 aligns across 7 bases. V shed 0 bases and J 0 bases; nucleotides not matched to a gene: 3. The CDR3 covers 16 residues. Germline V gene sequence: CDR1 SGHTA, CDR2 FQGTGA. Written as DNA, the CDR3 is TGTGCCAGCAGCTTAACTAGCGGGCCTAGCACAGATACGCAGTATTTT. It specifies CASSLTSGPSTDTQYF.

This chain joins TRBV10-3 and TRBJ2-2; D remains ambiguous. Germline-derived CDR1 and CDR2 are ENHRY and SYGVKD. The V end lost 3 bases, the J end lost 6 bases, and 8 bases lay between the germline ends. The CDR3 length is 13 residues. The CDR3 DNA follows: TGTGCCATCAGTGAAATACGGTCCGGGGAGCTGTTTTTT. This gives the protein CAISEIRSGELFF.

This rearrangement joins TRBV5-4 to TRBJ1-2; D gene unclear. This CDR3 region has 13 residues. Looked up from germline, CDR1 is SGHNT and CDR2 is YYREEE (reference sequence). Between the trimmed V and J ends, which lost 0 bases and 3 bases, there was a span of 6 bases. This CDR3 reads CASSLDSDYGYTF. CDR3 sequence (DNA): TGTGCCAGCAGCTTGGACAGTGACTATGGCTACACCTTC.

The rearrangement uses TRBV5-1 and TRBJ2-3, with 10 bases fitting TRBD2. V lost 4 bases to trimming and J lost 2 bases; unmatched junction nucleotides: 7. From germline, CDR1 is SGHRS and CDR2 YFSETQ. The CDR3 has 16 residues. The CDR3 here is CASSQGLATFTDTQYF. DNA of the CDR3: TGCGCCAGCAGCCAGGGACTAGCGACTTTCACAGATACGCAGTATTTT. Based on the CDR3 plus reference TRBV5-1 and TRBJ2-3, the full variable domain is KAGVTQTPRYLIKTRGQQVTLSCSPISGHRSVSWYQQTPGQGLQFLFEYFSETQRNKGNFPGRFSGRQFSNSRSEMNVSTLELGDSALYLCASSQGLATFTDTQYFGPGTRLTVL.

In the case of this clone: The identical CDR3 is also encoded by other nucleotide sequences in the sample. The chain carries TRBV28 and TRBJ1-6; D is uncertain. V was cut by 8 bases and J by 1 base, with 6 bases left in between. This CDR3 is 13 amino acids long. In germline, CDR1 is MDHEN, CDR2 SYDVKM. The CDR3 nucleotides are TGTGCCAGCGGGGAGTCCTATAATTCACCCCTCCACTTT. It encodes CASGESYNSPLHF.

The chain joins TRBV5-1 to TRBJ2-5, with 7 bases aligning to TRBD2. The CDR3 sequence is 15 residues long. The V and J ends lost 0 bases and 5 bases, in that order; junction bases with no gene match: 7. The germline V gene has CDR1 SGHRS and CDR2 YFSETQ. The CDR3 region is CASSLAGGMIETQYF. DNA of the CDR3: TGCGCCAGCAGCTTGGCCGGGGGGATGATCGAGACCCAGTACTTC.

The genes are TRBV12-1 and TRBJ2-2; TRBD2, the table's D call, lacks a check against the DNA. TRBV12-1 is reported as a pseudogene. The CDR3 spans 14 residues. The CDR3 nucleotides read TGTGCCAGCAGCTTTGAGCGAGTCACCGGGGAGCTGTTTTTT. Residues: CASSFERVTGELFF.

Only one count was recorded for this clone. V is TRBV7-3 and J is TRBJ2-5; TRBD2 might be the D (6 bases). V was clipped by 2 bases and J by 9 bases, with 13 bases between them. This CDR3 region has 13 residues. CDR1 is SGHTA, CDR2 FQGTGA, per germline. The CDR3 is CASSLGGALPQYF. CDR3 nucleotides: TGTGCCAGCAGCTTAGGAGGGGCGCTTCCCCAGTACTTC.

The V call is TRBV23-1, the J call TRBJ1-5; TRBD1 agrees at 7 bases. TRBV23-1 is classed as an ORF, of uncertain function. The J segment lost 2 bases and the V segment lost 10 bases, leaving 8 bases of the junction unmatched. The CDR3 length is 14 residues. CDR3 coding DNA: TGCGCCATCGACAGGGTTCCGGGCAATCAGCCCCAGCATTTT. It encodes CAIDRVPGNQPQHF.

The chain employs TRBV28 and TRBJ2-5; possibly TRBD1 for D (6 bases). There are 16 residues in the CDR3. Germline-derived CDR1 and CDR2 are MDHEN and SYDVKM. Trimming cost V 6 bases and J 3 bases, with 20 bases left between them. The CDR3 reads CASSALGQGTEETQYF. CDR3 DNA sequence: TGTGCCAGCAGCGCCCTGGGGCAGGGGACCGAAGAGACCCAGTACTTC. Together with reference TRBV28 and TRBJ2-5, the CDR3 gives the full variable domain: DVKVTQSSRYLVKRTGEKVFLECVQDMDHENMFWYRQDPGLGLRLIYFSYDVKMKEKGDIPEGYSVSREKKERFSLILESASTNQTSMYLCASSALGQGTEETQYFGPGTRLLVL.

The chain couples TRBV5-4 to TRBJ1-2, with 8 nucleotides matching TRBD1. V lost 2 bases to trimming and J lost 5 bases; unmatched junction nucleotides: 5. CDR3 length: 14 amino acids. Germline V gives CDR1 SGHNT, CDR2 YYREEE (reference sequence). CDR3 nucleotide sequence: TGTGCCAGCAGCTTTAAGGACAGGGAATATGGCTACACCTTC. This encodes CASSFKDREYGYTF.

As to this clone: A read error may account for a junction end that differs from germline. The genes are TRBV6-5 and TRBJ2-7, with 7 bases lining up with TRBD1. Germline V gene data show CDR1 as MNHEY and CDR2 as SVGAGI. The CDR3 has 15 amino acids. CDR3 loop: CASRAPWTGMFVPDF. In nucleotides, the CDR3 is TGTGCCAGCAGGGCCCCTTGGACAGGCATGTTCGTGCCCGACTTC.

The count of this clone is one. This rearrangement joins TRBV7-2 to TRBJ2-6; D unclear. This CDR3 has 16 amino acids. The germline gives CDR1 SGHTA, CDR2 FQGNSA. The V end was cut by 1 base, the J end by 0 bases, with 7 bases between. The CDR3 loop is CASSLVWPSGANVLTF. Written as DNA, the CDR3 is TGTGCCAGCAGCTTAGTATGGCCCTCTGGGGCCAACGTCCTGACTTTC.

J is TRBJ1-6 and V is TRBV28; D ambiguous. V was trimmed by 1 base and J by 0 bases, leaving 7 bases between them. Germline V lookup: CDR1 MDHEN, CDR2 SYDVKM. The CDR3 contains 16 residues. This chain's CDR3 is CASSLLGSSYNSPLHF. CDR3 nucleotides: TGTGCCAGCAGTTTATTGGGCAGCTCCTATAATTCACCCCTCCACTTT.

With regard to this clone: At the DNA level, this CDR3 is encoded by other sequences in the same sample as well. This rearrangement joins TRBV5-4 to TRBJ2-7, with 7 bases that match TRBD2. CDR1 is SGHNT and CDR2 is YYREEE in the germline V gene (reference sequence). The V gene end was trimmed by 0 bases and the J gene end by 8 bases; junction bases not matched to a gene: 5. CDR3 length: 13 residues. CDR3: CASSLDVGGKQYV. CDR3 nucleotide sequence: TGTGCCAGCAGCTTGGACGTCGGGGGGAAGCAGTACGTC.

The V and J genes are TRBV7-2 and TRBJ2-5; a possible D gene is TRBD2 (6 bases). This CDR3 is built from 15 residues. Germline V gene sequence: CDR1 SGHTA, CDR2 FQGNSA. The germline V and J ends were trimmed by 2 bases and 5 bases, with 15 bases remaining between them. The CDR3 sequence is CASSLRWRGKETQYF. The CDR3 region has the DNA TGTGCCAGCAGCTTAAGGTGGCGGGGAAAGGAGACCCAGTACTTC.

The chain carries TRBV7-2 and TRBJ2-5, with 7 bases aligning to TRBD2. V dropped 3 bases and J dropped 5; count of bases not matched to a gene: 9. CDR1 SGHTA and CDR2 FQGNSA come from the germline V gene. The CDR3 covers 15 residues. CDR3 in DNA: TGTGCCAGCAGCTTGACATGGACTAGTTATGAGACCCAGTACTTC. This codes for CASSLTWTSYETQYF.

The rearrangement joins TRBV7-3 to TRBJ2-1; 9 bases align to TRBD2. Trimming removed 5 bases from V and 6 bases from J; junction bases left unmatched: 11. CDR3 length: 16 amino acids. Looked up from germline, CDR1 is SGHTA and CDR2 is FQGTGA. The CDR3 DNA reads as TGTGCCAGCAGCCCATTAGCGGGGGTGGCTCGCAATGAGCAGTTCTTC. Its translation: CASSPLAGVARNEQFF.

This clone showed up just once. The V gene is TRBV28, the J gene TRBJ2-1; 8 positions agree with TRBD2. The J segment lost 9 bases and the V segment lost 5 bases, leaving 9 bases of the junction unmatched. The CDR3 contains 14 residues. CDR1 MDHEN and CDR2 SYDVKM come from the germline V gene. The CDR3 spells CASSLRTSRSEQFF. For the CDR3, the DNA is TGTGCCAGCAGTCTCCGGACTAGCCGGAGTGAGCAGTTCTTC.

V gene TRBV29-1 combines with J gene TRBJ2-5; D not resolved. The CDR3 runs to 11 residues. Germline V gives CDR1 SQVTM, CDR2 ANQGSEA. Trimming removed 6 bases at V and 1 base at J, with 6 bases between. The CDR3 bases are TGCAGCGTGTGGAGCCAAGAGACCCAGTACTTC. Encoded protein: CSVWSQETQYF.

The chain combines TRBV11-3 with TRBJ1-3; D is ambiguous. This CDR3 region has 14 residues. Germline V lookup: CDR1 SGHNT, CDR2 YENEEA. Deletions cut 1 base from V and 0 bases from J, with 4 bases between. DNA of the CDR3: TGTGCCAGCAGCTTAGGGCCCTCTGGAAACACCATATATTTT. Residues: CASSLGPSGNTIYF.